This is a list of T cell receptor beta chains from one sample in a study of cytomegalovirus exposure and HLA in healthy donors. The protocol was immunoSEQ multiplex PCR, while the TCRdb copy is restricted to in-frame clones and leaves out a portion. Of some 150,000 clones listed, approximately 86% are singletons. Sequencing was carried out using PBMCs. The source is a man aged 18 to 29 in good health and CMV-seropositive. The CDR3 runs from the conserved cysteine through the conserved F or W. A D gene is named only where the DNA matches it firmly. Size values are once, few and many counts, or a class for expanded clones, and some rows have none.

v_call,j_call,clone_size,d_call,cdr3_nt,cdr3_aa
TRBV7-9,TRBJ1-3,-,-,TGTGCCAGCAGCCATACAACCATACACGGAAACACCATATATTTT,CASSHTTIHGNTIYF
TRBV4-3,TRBJ1-3,-,-,TGCGCCAGCAGTCAAGTAAACAGGGCTGTTGGAAACACCATATATTTT,CASSQVNRAVGNTIYF
TRBV5-6,TRBJ1-2,once,-,TGTGCCAGCACCTTCTCTCGGGAGACGGTAAGCTATGGCTACACCTTC,CASTFSRETVSYGYTF
TRBV4-1,TRBJ1-2,many,-,TGCGCCAGCAGCCTTACGGACAGATTCGCTGGCTACACCTTC,CASSLTDRFAGYTF
TRBV29-1,TRBJ1-2,-,-,TGCAGCGTTGGTCGCAACCTGGGCGGCTACACCTTC,CSVGRNLGGYTF
TRBV11-2,TRBJ2-7,-,-,TGTGCCAGCAGCTTAGTGAAGCTAGCTGTAGGCGAGCAGTACTTC,CASSLVKLAVGEQYF
TRBV5-8,TRBJ1-1,-,-,TGTGCCAGCAGTTTTGGACAGAACACTGAAGCTTTCTTT,CASSFGQNTEAFF
TRBV2,TRBJ2-1,-,TRBD2,TGTGCCAGCAGCTACCTGACTAGCGGGGGCCCCAATGAGCAGTTCTTC,CASSYLTSGGPNEQFF
TRBV7-2,TRBJ2-5,few,-,TGTGCCAGCAGCTTCAAAGAGACCCAGTACTTC,CASSFKETQYF
TRBV5-1,TRBJ1-2,-,TRBD1,TGCGCCAGCAGCTTGGACAGGGGCCCTAACTATGGCTACACCTTC,CASSLDRGPNYGYTF
TRBV5-1,TRBJ2-5,-,TRBD2,TGCGCCAGCAGCCTGGGGGAGGGGCGGAAAGAGACCCAGTACTTC,CASSLGEGRKETQYF
TRBV28,TRBJ2-7,-,TRBD2,TGTGCCAGCAGTTTACCAACTAGCGTCTACGAGCAGTACTTC,CASSLPTSVYEQYF
TRBV7-2,TRBJ2-7,once,TRBD2,TGTGCCAGCAGTCGGGAGGGCTCCTACGAGCAGTACTTC,CASSREGSYEQYF
TRBV5-3,TRBJ2-5,-,-,TGTGCCAGAAGCTTCCGGGACTGGCAGAGGGCCCAGTACTTC,CARSFRDWQRAQYF
TRBV9,TRBJ2-1,-,-,TGTGCCAGCAGTCGACTCCTCTCCTACAATGAGCAGTTCTTC,CASSRLLSYNEQFF
TRBV5-1,TRBJ2-3,-,TRBD2,TGCGCCAGCAGCTCGGGACTAGCGGGAGCATCCGGATCAGATACGCAGTATTTT,CASSSGLAGASGSDTQYF
TRBV27,TRBJ2-7,-,-,TGTGCCAGCCACACCCTAGGGGGTCCATCCTACGAGCAGTACTTC,CASHTLGGPSYEQYF
TRBV5-4,TRBJ2-7,-,-,TGTGCCAGCAGCTTGTCCGGGGTGGGCTCCGAGCAGTACTTC,CASSLSGVGSEQYF
TRBV12-5,TRBJ2-7,-,-,TGTGCTAGTGGTTCGCCCCACGGGACACAAAGCTCCTACGAGCAGTACTTC,CASGSPHGTQSSYEQYF
TRBV15,TRBJ2-3,once,-,TGTGCCACCAGCAGAGATTTATTAGCGGGCACAGATACGCAGTATTTT,CATSRDLLAGTDTQYF
TRBV7-6,TRBJ1-5,few,TRBD1,TGTGCCAGCAGCCCTGGGACAGGGGGCAATCAGCCCCAGCATTTT,CASSPGTGGNQPQHF
TRBV10-2,TRBJ2-1,-,-,TGCGCCAGCGGAACTAGTGTCTCCTACAATGAGCAGTTCTTC,CASGTSVSYNEQFF
TRBV21-1,TRBJ1-5,-,-,TGTGCCAGCAGCTCTAAGGGGGACAGTTTTCTCAATCAGCCCCAGCATTTT,CASSSKGDSFLNQPQHF
TRBV5-1,TRBJ1-4,-,TRBD1,TGCGCCAGCAGCCCTCTGCAGGGGGCAACTAATGAAAAACTGTTTTTT,CASSPLQGATNEKLFF
TRBV7-3,TRBJ1-2,-,-,TGTGCCAGCAGCTCCCCCGGACAGTATGGCTACACCTTC,CASSSPGQYGYTF
TRBV7-9,TRBJ1-5,few,-,TGTGCCAGCAGCTTAGGGCCGGGGGGGCAGCGTCAGCCCCAGCATTTT,CASSLGPGGQRQPQHF
TRBV9,TRBJ1-2,-,-,TGTGCCAGCAGCGCCGACCCCGGTAAGAAGGGAGTCTATGGCTACACCTTC,CASSADPGKKGVYGYTF
TRBV7-9,TRBJ1-2,-,TRBD1,TGTGCCAGCAGCTACGGACAGGGTATAGAAGGCTACACCTTC,CASSYGQGIEGYTF
TRBV7-2,TRBJ1-4,-,-,TGTGCCAGCAGCCCGAACAGGGATGGAGAAAAACTGTTTTTT,CASSPNRDGEKLFF
TRBV2,TRBJ2-7,once,TRBD1,TGTGCCAGCAGTATACCGGGACAGGCCTACGAGCAGTACTTC,CASSIPGQAYEQYF
TRBV19,TRBJ2-4,-,-,TGTGCCAGTAGTATAGTACCCGGGACTCGGGTAGACATTCAGTACTTC,CASSIVPGTRVDIQYF
TRBV11-2,TRBJ2-7,-,TRBD1,TGTGCCAGCAGCGGGACAGGCTACGAGCAGTACTTC,CASSGTGYEQYF
TRBV13,TRBJ2-5,-,-,TGTGCCAGCAGCTCCCGCGACCGCGGGACCCAGTACTTC,CASSSRDRGTQYF
TRBV27,TRBJ2-2,-,TRBD2,TGTGCCAGCAGGACTAGCGGGGCGAACACCGGGGAGCTGTTTTTT,CASRTSGANTGELFF
TRBV5-6,TRBJ2-3,-,-,TGTGCCAGCAGCTCAGGTAGCACAGATACGCAGTATTTT,CASSSGSTDTQYF
TRBV5-4,TRBJ2-3,-,-,TGTGCCAGCAGCTGGCAGGGCGCAGATACGCAGTATTTT,CASSWQGADTQYF
TRBV7-3,TRBJ1-1,-,TRBD1,TGTGCCAGCAGACGGACAGGCGGGACTGAAGCTTTCTTT,CASRRTGGTEAFF
TRBV29-1,TRBJ2-7,-,TRBD2,TGCAGCGTTGAAGTTGGGACTAGCGGGTACTCCTACGAGCAGTACTTC,CSVEVGTSGYSYEQYF
TRBV6-1,TRBJ2-7,-,TRBD1,TGTGCCAGCAGGGCAAACAGGGGGACCTACGAGCAGTACTTC,CASRANRGTYEQYF
TRBV28,TRBJ2-7,-,-,TGTGCCAGCAGGGAGATCCCGTCCTACGAGCAGTACTTC,CASREIPSYEQYF
TRBV6-5,TRBJ2-5,few,-,TGTGCCAGCAGTTACTCACAGTCAATAGGGGGAGAGACCCAGTACTTC,CASSYSQSIGGETQYF
TRBV21-1,TRBJ2-1,-,-,TGTGCCAGCAGCAGGGCCCCCCATTGGTTCTTC,CASSRAPHWFF
TRBV21-1,TRBJ2-7,-,-,TGTGCCAGCAGCTCGACAGGGAGATACGAGCAGTACTTC,CASSSTGRYEQYF
TRBV6-5,TRBJ1-6,-,-,TGTGCCAGCAGTTACTCCGGGGGAAGGAATTCACCCCTCCACTTT,CASSYSGGRNSPLHF
TRBV27,TRBJ2-7,few,TRBD1,TGTGCCAGCAGTTTGGCCTATGGGACAGGCTTCGTGGGGCAGTACTTC,CASSLAYGTGFVGQYF